This TCR beta chain appears in the sequencing data of a study of blood T cells in healthy people across ages. Study as a whole: Roughly one uniquely barcoded beta molecule per two T cells was captured.

The V end lost 6 bases, the J end lost 1 base, and 12 bases lay between the germline ends. This CDR3 comprises 15 residues. Germline V gives CDR1 SGHTA, CDR2 FQGNSA. It was roughly 10 milliliters of peripheral blood that were drawn from each donor. Primers used in a second PCR of about 6 to 11 cycles were a sample-barcoded 5' primer and a J-beta primer mix. TCRdb re-called the 5' RACE reads with MiXCR, one entry per CDR3 protein. Here the sample spans 1.5 million or so distinct CDR3 sequences, less than 45% being singletons. This clonotype was found a few times. What it recognizes is unknown. Study-level results: Estimated diversity across one million T cells was deemed an underestimate.

V and J are TRBV7-2 and TRBJ2-2; perhaps TRBD1 as D (6 bases). This TCR was recovered from a woman aged 18-29 years in good health. The sequencing sample was made of blood. The chain's CDR3 is CASRLDRLNTGELFF. The CDR3 DNA sequence: TGTGCCAGCAGACTGGACAGACTGAACACCGGGGAGCTGTTTTTT.